This T cell receptor (beta chain) was found in a study of spatial heterogeneity in lung cancer. Turning to the study itself: Beta-chain sequences consistently outnumbered alpha-chain sequences in detection. Overall study results and limits: In blood, ubiquitous expanded tumor TCRs appeared more at resection than follow-up.

Germline CDR1 SGHDT, CDR2 YYEEEE. The CDR3 totals 15 residues. V lost 4 bases, J lost 4 bases, and 17 bases lay in between. Specified time point: blood at routine non-recurrence follow-up after resection. Sequencing covered unsorted whole RNA taken from tumor, nontumor lung or frozen PBMC. This clonotype came up many times. The antigen remains undetermined. Each CDR3 protein gets one entry after TCRdb re-called the 5' RACE reads with MiXCR. The table shows 18,000 or so distinct CDR3 sequences, with over 9% occurring only once. The receptor's source is a male donor with early-stage non-small cell lung cancer. The specimen was PBMCs, collected at follow-up. V is TRBV5-6 and J is TRBJ1-1; TRBD1 is a possible D gene (6 bases). CDR3 DNA sequence: TGTGCCAGCAGCCCTCGGGGGGCGCATTTCACTGAAGCTTTCTTT. Translation gives CASSPRGAHFTEAFF.